The 16 T cell receptor beta chains in this list originate from one sample, sequenced in a study of blood T cell repertoires in COVID-19. Only in-frame clones appear in the TCRdb table, and some are missing; sequencing was by immunoSEQ multiplex PCR. Among about 260,000 clones listed, over 70% were seen once. Sequenced: peripheral blood. Receptor source: a woman between 35 and 50 years old who had recovered from COVID-19.

The gene calls are TRBV5-1 and TRBJ2-6; 7 nucleotides match TRBD1. V shed 8 bases and J 0 bases; nucleotides not matched to a gene: 8. This CDR3 contains 16 residues. From germline, CDR1 is SGHRS and CDR2 YFSETQ. CDR3 nucleotide sequence: TGCGCCAGTCATCCAGGGACAGCCTCTGGGGCCAACGTCCTGACTTTC. It translates to CASHPGTASGANVLTF.

The chain has TRBV19 and TRBJ1-2, with no clear D. The V gene's germline CDR1 is LNHDA and CDR2 SQIVND (reference sequence). The V and J ends lost 3 bases and 8 bases respectively, with 13 bases between them. This CDR3 is built from 13 residues. The CDR3 here is CASSMAPWRGYTF. The CDR3 nucleotides are TGTGCCAGTAGTATGGCCCCATGGCGGGGCTACACCTTC.

The chain links TRBV28 to TRBJ1-5; 7 bases align to TRBD1. Germline CDR1 MDHEN, CDR2 SYDVKM. J lost 2 bases, V lost 3 bases, and 7 bases had no gene match. The CDR3 extends over 16 amino acids. CDR3 sequence: CASSLGRQGGNQPQHF. CDR3 in DNA: TGTGCCAGCAGTTTGGGGCGACAGGGCGGCAATCAGCCCCAGCATTTT. Full variable domain (rest looked up from reference TRBV28 and TRBJ1-5): DVKVTQSSRYLVKRTGEKVFLECVQDMDHENMFWYRQDPGLGLRLIYFSYDVKMKEKGDIPEGYSVSREKKERFSLILESASTNQTSMYLCASSLGRQGGNQPQHFGDGTRLSIL.

This clone is a singleton in its sample. The V gene is TRBV11-2, the J gene TRBJ2-1; D may be TRBD2 (5 bases). The CDR3 sequence is 15 residues long. Germline values: CDR1 SGHAT, CDR2 FQNNGV. V gave up 5 bases and J gave up 1 base, with 12 bases separating them. CDR3 nucleotides: TGTGCCAGCAGCGTAGGGAGCGGTTCCTACAATGAGCAGTTCTTC. Residues: CASSVGSGSYNEQFF.

The V gene is TRBV4-3, the J gene TRBJ2-1, with TRBD2 identical over 9 bases. This CDR3 spans 18 amino acids. The junction had 9 bases not matched to a gene; V was cut back by 1 base and J by 2 bases. The germline V gene has CDR1 LGHNA and CDR2 YSLEER. Here the CDR3 reads CASSQAISGGGAYNEQFF. The CDR3 DNA sequence: TGCGCCAGCAGCCAAGCGATTTCGGGCGGGGGGGCCTACAATGAGCAGTTCTTC.

The rearrangement links TRBV9 to TRBJ2-3; tentatively, D is TRBD2 (6 bases). Germline V gives CDR1 SGDLS, CDR2 YYNGEE. V was clipped by 0 bases and J by 4 bases, with 12 bases between them. The CDR3 loop spans 15 amino acids. The CDR3 is CASSVESSAADTQYF. The DNA for the CDR3 is TGTGCCAGCAGCGTAGAGTCTAGCGCCGCAGATACGCAGTATTTT.

The chain uses TRBV6-5 and TRBJ1-2, with TRBD1 matching over 8 bases. With 5 bases clipped from V and 8 bases from J, the junction kept 7 bases outside the gene matches. The CDR3 covers 13 residues. Germline V gene lookup returns CDR1 MNHEY and CDR2 SVGAGI. The CDR3 nucleotides read TGTGCCAGCAGTAGGACAGGGCCGGGAGGCTACACCTTC. This sequence encodes CASSRTGPGGYTF.

V usage is TRBV7-2 and J usage is TRBJ1-2; D is undetermined. Trimming took off 1 base at V and 6 bases at J, with 21 bases between the two ends. The germline gives CDR1 SGHTA, CDR2 FQGNSA. This CDR3 has 17 amino acids. CDR3: CASSLVARSLRSHGYTF. DNA for the CDR3: TGTGCCAGCAGCTTAGTCGCCAGGTCCCTTCGAAGTCATGGCTACACCTTC.

The rearrangement links TRBV24-1 to TRBJ1-2; D call uncertain. Germline V gene data show CDR1 as KGHDR and CDR2 as SFDVKD. Trimming pared 5 bases from V and 10 bases from J, leaving 13 bases between. This CDR3 contains 12 residues. CDR3 in DNA: TGTGCCACCAGTGGCGACGCGGGTGACTACACCTTC. As protein: CATSGDAGDYTF.

This chain connects TRBV19 to TRBJ2-3; D not certain. Trimming pared 3 bases from V and 4 bases from J, leaving 8 bases between. Germline CDR1 reads LNHDA; CDR2 reads SQIVND (reference sequence). This CDR3 is 13 amino acids long. This chain's CDR3 is CASSIGFSDTQYF. The CDR3 DNA reads as TGTGCCAGTAGTATCGGTTTCTCAGATACGCAGTATTTT.

The J gene is TRBJ2-5, the V gene TRBV5-4; 7 nucleotides line up with TRBD2. The CDR3 covers 15 residues. Per the germline V gene, CDR1 is SGHNT and CDR2 is YYREEE (reference sequence). V lost 1 base and J lost 4; bases outside the gene matches: 7. In nucleotides, the CDR3 is TGTGCCAGCAGCTTGAGGCTAGCGGATTCAGAGACCCAGTACTTC. Protein: CASSLRLADSETQYF.

The chain carries TRBV5-8 and TRBJ1-1; D is possibly TRBD1 (6 bases). The CDR3 totals 11 residues. The germline CDR1 and CDR2 sequences are SGHTS and YDEGEE. Trimming stripped 3 bases from V and 11 bases from J, with 11 bases between. CDR3 in DNA: TGTGCCAGCAGCTGGGGGACAAAGGCTTTCTTT. Translated: CASSWGTKAFF. The complete variable domain, with remaining parts taken from reference TRBV5-8 and TRBJ1-1, reads EAGVTQSPTHLIKTRGQQATLRCSPISGHTSVYWYQQALGLGLQFLLWYDEGEERNRGNFPPRFSGRQFPNYSSELNVNALELEDSALYLCASSWGTKAFFGQGTRLTVV.

This clone was counted once. This chain links TRBV7-2 with TRBJ2-3; tentative D call: TRBD1 (5 bases). This CDR3 is built from 14 residues. The germline V gene encodes CDR1 SGHTA and CDR2 FQGNSA. The V end lost 1 base, the J end lost 2 bases, and 7 bases lay between the germline ends. CDR3 sequence: CASSLGTYTDTQYF. CDR3 DNA sequence: TGTGCCAGCAGCTTAGGGACATACACAGATACGCAGTATTTT.

In nucleotides, the CDR3 is TGTGCCAGCGGCGACAGGGGGGCCACTGAAGCTTTCTTT. Its protein is CASGDRGATEAFF. The chain is built from TRBV6-5 and TRBJ1-1, with 9 bases matching TRBD1. The CDR3 contains 13 residues. CDR1 and CDR2 from the germline V gene are MNHEY and SVGAGI. Trimming removed 8 bases from V and 4 bases from J; junction bases left unmatched: 5.

This clone came up a few times. The DNA of the CDR3 is TGTGCCAGCTCCCCCCAGGTCCTGAGCACTGAAGCTTTCTTT. As protein: CASSPQVLSTEAFF. The rearrangement uses TRBV18 and TRBJ1-1; unclear D gene. Germline V CDR1 and CDR2: KGHSH, LQKENI. This CDR3 has 14 residues. Deletions cut 6 bases from V and 4 bases from J, with 15 bases between.

V is TRBV11-2 and J is TRBJ2-7; 7 nucleotides align to TRBD1. Germline V gene sequence: CDR1 SGHAT, CDR2 FQNNGV. Losses at the gene ends were 4 bases for V and 3 bases for J; bases not matched to a gene: 15. The CDR3 has 17 amino acids. CDR3 sequence (DNA): TGTGCCAGCAGCTCGACAACAGGGGCAAGCTCCTACTACGAGCAGTACTTC. Its translation: CASSSTTGASSYYEQYF. The entire variable domain, with the rest obtained from reference TRBV11-2 and TRBJ2-7, is as follows: EAGVAQSPRYKIIEKRQSVAFWCNPISGHATLYWYQQILGQGPKLLIQFQNNGVVDDSQLPKDRFSAERLKGVDSTLKIQPAKLEDSAVYLCASSSTTGASSYYEQYFGPGTRLTVT.